The present TCR beta chain was sequenced within a study of T cell responses to AZD1222 COVID-19 vaccine. In the study overall: Pooling of second doses given at about 4 or about 12 weeks was done.

Measured with immunoSEQ multiplex PCR; TCRdb has only the in-frame clones, and not every one. Of over 100,000 clones in the sample, approximately 90% are singletons; the top ten hold roughly 5%. On this clone: Antigen specificity is unknown. Other DNA sequences in the same sample also yield this CDR3.

The ends were cut back, 2 bases at V and 8 bases at J, with 9 bases in the middle. The CDR3 sequence is 12 residues long. Findings and limits, study-wide: CD4 TCRs linked to vaccination spanned spike, dominating at 160-218 and 743-854. It should be noted that donors were predominantly white British and more often female, and clonal diversity was possibly underestimated. Of the AZD1222 recipients, only six or seven were seropositive at baseline.

The sequence derives from an adult in good health. The rearrangement joins TRBV12-3 or TRBV12-4 to TRBJ1-2, with D maybe TRBD1 (5 bases). The starting material was peripheral blood, obtained on day 0 of AZD1222 vaccination. The chain's CDR3 is CASSLSPGGYTF. CDR3 in DNA: TGTGCCAGCAGTTTATCTCCAGGGGGCTACACCTTC.